The entry below describes one T cell receptor (beta chain). Germline V lookup: CDR1 SGHVS, CDR2 FNYEAQ. V lost 6 bases, J lost 4 bases, and 18 bases stayed unmatched. The CDR3 has 19 residues. The sample is drawn from a study of shared clonotypes between healthy human individuals. The method was immunoSEQ multiplex PCR; TCRdb's version includes in-frame clones alone and lacks a portion of them. The repertoire has hundreds of thousands of clones, 95% to 98% of them found once; the top ten carry approximately 0.057%. The chain couples TRBV7-6 to TRBJ2-3; 11 bases are a match to TRBD2. The sequenced sample consisted of naive CD4+ T cells sorted from blood. Subset given: CD45RA+ positively selected. The clonotype was recovered from a woman in her 30s in good health. CDR3: CASRNTAGTSGKRSDTQYF. DNA for the CDR3: TGTGCCAGCAGGAATACTGCCGGGACTAGCGGAAAGAGGTCAGATACGCAGTATTTT. Complete variable domain (other parts from reference TRBV7-6 and TRBJ2-3): GAGVSQSPRYKVTKRGQDVALRCDPISGHVSLYWYRQALGQGPEFLTYFNYEAQQDKSGLPNDRFSAERPEGSISTLTIQRTEQRDSAMYRCASRNTAGTSGKRSDTQYFGPGTRLTVL.